These 13 T cell receptor beta chains share one sample of origin, sequenced in a study of response to subunit inactivated influenza vaccine. TCRdb analysed the RT-PCR reads with MiXCR anew, one entry per CDR3 protein. The sample yields 600,000 to 850,000 distinct CDR3 sequences, 13% to 15% seen once. The starting material was PBMCs from blood, obtained approximately 15 days before vaccination. Receptors were obtained from a man aged 50-59 years who received an inactivated influenza vaccine.

This chain links TRBV6-5 with TRBJ1-4; 7 bases match TRBD1. The CDR3 is made up of 18 amino acids. With 2 bases clipped from V and 3 bases from J, the junction kept 12 bases outside the gene matches. The germline V gene encodes CDR1 MNHEY and CDR2 SVGAGI. CDR3 nucleotides: TGTGCCAGCAGTTACGTCCGGCCCAGGGGGGGAGCTAATGAAAAACTGTTTTTT. Translated: CASSYVRPRGGANEKLFF.

This clonotype was detected only a few times. The V gene is TRBV6-5, the J gene TRBJ2-3; possibly TRBD1 for D (6 bases). The CDR3 loop spans 16 amino acids. Trimming pared 2 bases from V and 0 bases from J, leaving 12 bases between. CDR1 and CDR2 (germline): MNHEY, SVGAGI. The CDR3: CASSYGTGTSTDTQYF. The DNA of the CDR3 is TGTGCCAGCAGTTACGGTACGGGGACAAGCACAGATACGCAGTATTTT.

This clonotype was recorded at least ten times. The genes are TRBV7-6 and TRBJ2-7; D is ambiguous. Germline lookup yields CDR1 SGHVS and CDR2 FNYEAQ. The CDR3 spans 14 residues. Trimming cost V 5 bases and J 3 bases, with 14 bases left between them. The CDR3 sequence is CASSARPDNYEQYF. The CDR3 DNA reads as TGTGCCAGCAGCGCGCGCCCAGACAACTACGAGCAGTACTTC.

This clonotype was recorded at least ten times. V gene TRBV28 combines with J gene TRBJ2-1; no clear D. Trimming left V 5 bases short and J 0 bases short, with 14 bases between. This CDR3 is built from 16 residues. CDR1 is MDHEN and CDR2 is SYDVKM in the germline V gene. This CDR3 reads CASSADFQSSYNEQFF. Written as DNA, the CDR3 is TGTGCCAGCAGTGCCGACTTCCAGAGCTCCTACAATGAGCAGTTCTTC.

V usage is TRBV5-1 and J usage is TRBJ1-1, with a weak D call TRBD1 (6 bases). Deletions cut 0 bases from V and 1 base from J, with 10 bases between. The germline V gene encodes CDR1 SGHRS and CDR2 YFSETQ. CDR3 length equals 15 residues. CDR3 amino acids: CASSLEPGENTEAFF. As DNA, the CDR3 is TGCGCCAGCAGCTTGGAGCCAGGGGAGAACACTGAAGCTTTCTTT.

The chain recombines TRBV29-1 with TRBJ1-5; 8 nucleotides match TRBD1. V gave up 7 bases and J gave up 2 bases; unmatched junction bases: 7. The CDR3 runs 14 residues. The germline CDR1 and CDR2 sequences are SQVTM and ANQGSEA. The CDR3 DNA sequence: TGCAGCGCTCGGACAGGGAATGGCAATCAGCCCCAGCATTTT. Translating it yields CSARTGNGNQPQHF.

This clonotype was observed a few times. This rearrangement joins TRBV24-1 to TRBJ2-1; 7 bases line up with TRBD1. Germline values: CDR1 KGHDR, CDR2 SFDVKD. The CDR3 is 16 amino acids. The V gene end was trimmed by 0 bases and the J gene end by 7 bases; junction bases not matched to a gene: 8. CDR3 DNA: TGTGCCACCAGTGATTTGAGGGTGACAGGGCAGAATGAGCAGTTCTTC. It codes for CATSDLRVTGQNEQFF.

A few counts support this clonotype. V is TRBV20-1 and J is TRBJ2-7; TRBD2 might be the D (6 bases). CDR1 DFQATT and CDR2 SNEGSKA come from the germline V gene (reference sequence). CDR3 length: 13 residues. V shed 6 bases and J shed 0 bases, with 12 bases lying between them. CDR3 DNA: TGCAGTGCAACACGGGGGTACTCCTACGAGCAGTACTTC. Translated: CSATRGYSYEQYF.

The chain carries TRBV11-2 and TRBJ2-2; weak D call: TRBD2 (6 bases). Looked up from germline, CDR1 is SGHAT and CDR2 is FQNNGV. The CDR3 consists of 12 residues. Between the trimmed V and J ends, which lost 4 bases and 6 bases, there was a span of 6 bases. The CDR3 DNA reads as TGTGCCAGCAGCTCGGGAGCCGGGGAGCTGTTTTTT. Translation: CASSSGAGELFF.

In this sample, this clonotype turned up many times. J is TRBJ2-7 and V is TRBV25-1; the D gene could be TRBD1 or TRBD2 (5 bases each). Between the trimmed V and J ends, which lost 8 bases and 0 bases, there was a span of 11 bases. Germline CDR1 and CDR2: MGHDK and SYGVNS. The CDR3 has 13 amino acids. DNA for the CDR3: TGTGCCAGCCGCCTTGGGGGCTCCTACGAGCAGTACTTC. This translates into CASRLGGSYEQYF.

The rearrangement links TRBV4-1 to TRBJ1-1; weak D call: TRBD1 (6 bases). Germline CDR1 reads MGHRA; CDR2 reads YSYEKL. V lost 3 bases and J lost 5, with 13 bases in between. This CDR3 is built from 14 residues. DNA for the CDR3: TGCGCCAGCAGCCAGGTGGAGGGGGGGACTGAAGCTTTCTTT. Protein product: CASSQVEGGTEAFF.

This clonotype was recorded a few times. The chain has TRBV9 and TRBJ2-7; TRBD2 matches at 10 bases. The junction had 6 bases not matched to a gene; V was cut back by 3 bases and J by 6 bases. The germline CDR1 and CDR2 sequences are SGDLS and YYNGEE. This CDR3 contains 14 residues. CDR3 in amino acids: CASSDLAGGGEQYF. The CDR3, as DNA: TGTGCCAGCAGCGATTTAGCGGGAGGAGGCGAGCAGTACTTC.

To note about this clonotype: A read error may account for a junction end that differs from germline. The V gene is TRBV5-1, the J gene TRBJ1-1; a possible D gene is TRBD1 (5 bases). The CDR3 sequence is 14 residues long. Germline CDR1 reads SGHRS; CDR2 reads YFSETQ. Here the CDR3 reads CASSLGGSDTEAFF. Written as DNA, the CDR3 is TGCGCCAGCAGCTTAGGTGGGTCGGACACAGAAGCTTTCTTT.